The table lists the clone carrying this T cell receptor beta chain with a few counts. What it binds is unknown. This specimen comes from a study of early T cells in non-severe SARS-CoV-2 infection. The wider study: Sequencing used unsorted whole-blood bulk RNA, so chains lack pairing. Findings and limits, study-wide: The matching step, a VDJdb search, favored anti-spike CD8 responses and missed private and CD4 specificities.

The CDR3 is 15 residues long. V lost 3 bases and J 0 bases, leaving 9 bases between the germline ends. Germline values: CDR1 SGHRS, CDR2 YFSETQ. Individual cDNA molecules carried attached unique molecular identifiers. One entry per CDR3 protein results from TCRdb running MiXCR on the 5' RACE reads. Among 27,000 or so distinct CDR3 sequences, roughly 4.3% were seen once, and the ten largest hold about an eighth. The V call is TRBV5-1, the J call TRBJ2-2; D is perhaps TRBD2 (5 bases). The source is an adult who was a healthcare worker with PCR-confirmed SARS-CoV-2 infection or an uninfected control (not recorded which). Sequencing was carried out using whole blood. CDR3 region: CASSSDLANTGELFF. Written as DNA, the CDR3 is TGCGCCAGCAGCTCGGACTTAGCGAACACCGGGGAGCTGTTTTTT.